This T cell receptor (beta chain) was captured in a study of blood T cell repertoires in COVID-19. As for the study in general: The study drew acute and convalescent COVID-19 samples from the United States, Italy and Spain. PBMCs, B-cell-depleted T cells, or T cells were the source of the cDNA or gDNA that made up the material.

Repertoires were generated with immunoSEQ multiplex PCR, while TCRdb's copy carries only in-frame clones and drops some. The sample consists of some 89,000 clones, approximately 84% of them appearing once. Trimming left V 4 bases short and J 4 bases short, with 10 bases between. CDR3 size: 13 residues. Germline assignment: CDR1 MNHEY and CDR2 SVGAGI. The J gene is TRBJ1-2, the V gene TRBV6-5; D remains ambiguous. The specimen sequenced was peripheral blood. The sequence was obtained from a man aged 60 to 75 with acute or convalescent COVID-19. CDR3 nucleotide sequence: TGTGCCAGCAGTTCCGGTTTCCCCTATGGCTACACCTTC. It encodes CASSSGFPYGYTF.